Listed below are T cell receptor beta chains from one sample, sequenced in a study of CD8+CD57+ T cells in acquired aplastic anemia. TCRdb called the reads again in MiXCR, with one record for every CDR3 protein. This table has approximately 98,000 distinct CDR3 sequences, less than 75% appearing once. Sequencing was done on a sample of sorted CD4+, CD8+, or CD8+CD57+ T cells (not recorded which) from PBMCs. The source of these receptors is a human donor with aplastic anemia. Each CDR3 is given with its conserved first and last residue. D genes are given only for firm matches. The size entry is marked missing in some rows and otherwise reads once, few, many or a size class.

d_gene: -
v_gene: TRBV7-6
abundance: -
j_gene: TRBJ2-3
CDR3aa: CASSLAGNTQCF
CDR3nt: TGTGCCAGCAGCTTAGCCGGGAATACGCAGTGTTTT

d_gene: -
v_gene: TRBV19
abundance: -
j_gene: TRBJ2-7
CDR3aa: CASSMDGFRYEQYF
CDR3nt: TGTGCCAGTAGTATGGACGGGTTTCGTTACGAGCAGTACTTC

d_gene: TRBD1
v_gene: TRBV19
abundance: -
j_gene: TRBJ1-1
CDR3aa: CASYGTALEAFF
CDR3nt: TGTGCCAGTTACGGGACAGCTCTTGAAGCTTTCTTT

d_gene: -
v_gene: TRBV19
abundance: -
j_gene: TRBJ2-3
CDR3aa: CASSIQGSDTQYF
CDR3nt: TGTGCCAGTAGTATACAGGGTTCAGATACGCAGTATTTT

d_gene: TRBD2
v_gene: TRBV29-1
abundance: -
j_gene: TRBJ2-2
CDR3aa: CSVPGTSGSELFF
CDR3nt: TGCAGCGTTCCCGGGACTAGCGGTTCGGAGCTGTTTTTT

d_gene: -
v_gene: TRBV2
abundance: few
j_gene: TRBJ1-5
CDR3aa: CASSAQTGFGQPQHF
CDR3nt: TGTGCCAGCAGTGCTCAAACAGGGTTCGGTCAGCCCCAGCATTTT

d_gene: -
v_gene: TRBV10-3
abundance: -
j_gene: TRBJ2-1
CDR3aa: CAIQSGDSYNEQFF
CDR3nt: TGTGCCATCCAAAGTGGGGACTCCTACAATGAGCAGTTCTTC

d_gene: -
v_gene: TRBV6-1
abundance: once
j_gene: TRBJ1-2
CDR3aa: CASTYDGSYGYTF
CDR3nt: TGTGCCAGCACCTACGATGGATCATACGGCTACACCTTC

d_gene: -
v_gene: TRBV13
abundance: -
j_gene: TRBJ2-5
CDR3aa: CASSLWSKETQYF
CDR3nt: TGTGCCAGCAGCCTTTGGTCCAAAGAGACCCAGTACTTC

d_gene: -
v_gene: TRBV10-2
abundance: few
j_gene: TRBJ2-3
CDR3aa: CASSESGDTQYF
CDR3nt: TGCGCCAGCAGTGAGTCGGGAGATACGCAGTATTTT

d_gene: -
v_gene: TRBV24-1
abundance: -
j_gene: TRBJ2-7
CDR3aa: CATSDPVDSSSYEQYF
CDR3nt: TGTGCCACCAGTGATCCCGTGGACAGCAGCTCCTACGAGCAGTACTTC

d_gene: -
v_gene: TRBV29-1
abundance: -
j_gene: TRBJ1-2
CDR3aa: CSVGTGDGYTF
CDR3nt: TGCAGCGTGGGGACGGGGGATGGCTACACCTTC

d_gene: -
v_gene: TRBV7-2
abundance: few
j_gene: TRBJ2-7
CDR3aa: CASSLAQGPYEQYF
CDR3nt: TGTGCCAGCAGCTTAGCCCAGGGGCCCTACGAGCAGTACTTC

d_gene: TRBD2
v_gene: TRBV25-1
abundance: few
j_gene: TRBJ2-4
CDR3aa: CASSSQTSGGATKNIQYF
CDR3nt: TGTGCCAGCAGTTCCCAGACTAGCGGGGGGGCAACCAAAAACATTCAGTACTTC

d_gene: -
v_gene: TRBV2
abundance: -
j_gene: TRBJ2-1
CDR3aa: CAVGRGARPNEQFF
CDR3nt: TGTGCCGTCGGCAGGGGGGCGAGACCCAATGAGCAGTTCTTC

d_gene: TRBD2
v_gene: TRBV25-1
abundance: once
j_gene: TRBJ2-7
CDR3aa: CASSEVAGGSYEQYF
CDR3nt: TGTGCCAGCAGTGAGGTAGCGGGAGGGTCCTACGAGCAGTACTTC

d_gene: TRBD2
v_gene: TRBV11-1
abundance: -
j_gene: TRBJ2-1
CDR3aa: CASSIVDGGAPNEQFF
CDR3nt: TGTGCCAGTAGTATAGTTGACGGGGGGGCCCCCAATGAGCAGTTCTTC

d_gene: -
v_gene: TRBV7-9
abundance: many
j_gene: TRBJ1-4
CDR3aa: CASSRRWGAGNEKLFF
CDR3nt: TGTGCCAGCAGCCGACGGTGGGGGGCCGGTAATGAAAAACTGTTTTTT

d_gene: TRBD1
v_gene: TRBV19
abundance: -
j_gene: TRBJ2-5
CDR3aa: CASSVTGALETQYF
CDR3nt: TGTGCCAGTAGTGTGACAGGGGCATTGGAGACCCAGTACTTC

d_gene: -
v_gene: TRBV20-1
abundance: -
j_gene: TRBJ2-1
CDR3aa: CSARWGARIHEQFF
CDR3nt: TGCAGTGCTCGGTGGGGGGCGAGGATCCATGAGCAGTTCTTC

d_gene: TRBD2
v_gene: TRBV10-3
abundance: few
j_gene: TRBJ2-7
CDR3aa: CAIRDPGLAGAGAEQYF
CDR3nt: TGTGCCATCAGGGATCCGGGACTAGCGGGAGCAGGCGCCGAGCAGTACTTC

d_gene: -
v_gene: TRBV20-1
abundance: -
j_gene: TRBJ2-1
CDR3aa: CSATGGVYNEQFF
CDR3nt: TGCAGTGCCACAGGGGGGGTCTACAATGAGCAGTTCTTC

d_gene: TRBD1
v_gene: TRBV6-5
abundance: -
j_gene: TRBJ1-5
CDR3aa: CASSSRDREQPQHF
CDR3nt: TGTGCCAGCAGTTCCCGGGACAGGGAGCAGCCCCAGCATTTT

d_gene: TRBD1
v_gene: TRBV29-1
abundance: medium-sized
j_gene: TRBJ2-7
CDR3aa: CSVVTGTAYEQYF
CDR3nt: TGCAGCGTTGTGACAGGGACAGCCTACGAGCAGTACTTC

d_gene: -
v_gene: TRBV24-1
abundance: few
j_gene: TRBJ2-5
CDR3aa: CATSDSARETQYF
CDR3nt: TGTGCCACCAGTGATTCGGCGAGGGAGACCCAGTACTTC

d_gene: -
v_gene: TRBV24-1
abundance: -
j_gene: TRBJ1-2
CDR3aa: CATSDFEGGGYTF
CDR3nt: TGTGCCACCAGTGATTTTGAGGGGGGTGGCTACACCTTC

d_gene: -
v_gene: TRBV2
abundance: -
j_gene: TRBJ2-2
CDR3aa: CASKVTNTGELFF
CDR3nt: TGTGCCAGCAAGGTTACGAACACCGGGGAGCTGTTTTTT

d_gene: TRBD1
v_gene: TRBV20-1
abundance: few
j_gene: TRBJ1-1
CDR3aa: CSARQGGQGSEAFF
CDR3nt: TGCAGTGCTAGGCAAGGAGGACAGGGCTCTGAAGCTTTCTTT

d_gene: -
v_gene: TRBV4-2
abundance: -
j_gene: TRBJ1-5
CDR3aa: CASSLWVDQPQHF
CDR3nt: TGTGCCAGCAGCCTTTGGGTCGATCAGCCCCAGCATTTT

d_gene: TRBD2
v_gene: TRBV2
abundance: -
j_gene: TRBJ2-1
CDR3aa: CASSRGGGATSEQFF
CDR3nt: TGTGCCAGCAGCCGTGGCGGGGGGGCCACTAGCGAGCAGTTCTTC

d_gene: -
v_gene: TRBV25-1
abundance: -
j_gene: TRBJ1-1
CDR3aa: CASRKSGEAFF
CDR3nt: TGTGCCAGCAGAAAGTCAGGGGAAGCTTTCTTT

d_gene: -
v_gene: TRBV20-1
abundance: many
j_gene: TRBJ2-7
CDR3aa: CSANRLRGYF
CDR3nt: TGCAGTGCTAACCGGCTCCGGGGGTACTTC

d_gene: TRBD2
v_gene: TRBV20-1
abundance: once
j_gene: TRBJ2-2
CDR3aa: CSATPSGRGGELFF
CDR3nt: TGCAGTGCTACACCTAGCGGGAGGGGCGGGGAGCTGTTTTTT

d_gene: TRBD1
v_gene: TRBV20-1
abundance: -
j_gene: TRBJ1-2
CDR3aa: CSAREQGSPYGYTF
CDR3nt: TGCAGTGCTAGGGAACAGGGGTCCCCCTATGGCTACACCTTC

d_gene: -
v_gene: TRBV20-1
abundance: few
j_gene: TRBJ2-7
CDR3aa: CSARDRAYDVGHEQYF
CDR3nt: TGCAGTGCTAGAGATCGGGCATATGACGTTGGCCACGAGCAGTACTTC

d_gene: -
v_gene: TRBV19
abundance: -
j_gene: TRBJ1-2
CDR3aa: CASSPRVGGYTF
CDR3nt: TGTGCCAGTAGTCCCAGGGTGGGAGGCTACACCTTC

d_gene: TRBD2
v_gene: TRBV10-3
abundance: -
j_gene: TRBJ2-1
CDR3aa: CATSPGTKSYNEQFF
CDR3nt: TGTGCCACCAGCCCCGGGACTAAAAGTTACAATGAGCAGTTCTTC

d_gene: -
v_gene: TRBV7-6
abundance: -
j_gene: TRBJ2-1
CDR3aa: CASKQGLGNEQFF
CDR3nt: TGTGCCAGTAAACAGGGACTCGGCAATGAGCAGTTCTTC

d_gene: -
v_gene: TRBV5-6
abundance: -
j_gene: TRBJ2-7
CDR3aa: CASSLVVGGYEQYF
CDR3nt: TGTGCCAGCAGCTTGGTGGTAGGGGGGTACGAGCAGTACTTC

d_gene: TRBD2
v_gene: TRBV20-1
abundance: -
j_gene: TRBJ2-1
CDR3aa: CSARDIAGPYNEQFF
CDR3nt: TGCAGTGCTAGAGACATAGCGGGACCTTACAATGAGCAGTTCTTC

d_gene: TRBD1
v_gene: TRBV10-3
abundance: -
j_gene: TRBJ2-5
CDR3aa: CAIARQGSQETQYF
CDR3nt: TGTGCCATCGCTCGACAGGGGTCCCAAGAGACCCAGTACTTC

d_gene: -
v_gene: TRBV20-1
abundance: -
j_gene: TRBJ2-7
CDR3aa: CSASTTFHEQYF
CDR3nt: TGCAGTGCTTCGACTACCTTTCACGAGCAGTACTTC